The clone carrying this T cell receptor beta chain was counted only a few times. Its specificity is unknown. Primers: 60 Vbeta forward and 13 Jbeta reverse. Libraries were prepared by immunoSEQ multiplex PCR; TCRdb keeps only in-frame clonotypes and omits some of them. The repertoire consists of about 130,000 clones, with approximately 70% occurring once and the leading ten covering roughly 3%. The sample comes from a study of cytomegalovirus exposure and HLA in healthy donors. The wider study: Within the Caucasian-associated ancestry cluster were roughly 81% of the 398 genotyped donors.

General study findings and limits: According to an earlier analysis, most TCR beta V segments yielded productive rearrangements about 90% or about 30% of the time. Sequencing likely generated an artifact that appeared as a cluster of highly shared sequence variants. CMV serostatus was the only immune exposure information that was available.

V was shortened by 3 bases and J by 5 bases, with 16 bases between the two germline ends. The V gene's germline CDR1 is SQVTM and CDR2 ANQGSEA. CDR3 length equals 14 residues. The chain links TRBV29-1 to TRBJ1-1, with no clear D. This receptor was identified in a woman aged 60 to 75 in good health and CMV-seropositive. Sequencing was carried out using PBMCs. The CDR3, as DNA: TGCAGCGTTGATCCTCATGGAGGGAGAACTGAAGCTTTCTTT. This codes for CSVDPHGGRTEAFF.